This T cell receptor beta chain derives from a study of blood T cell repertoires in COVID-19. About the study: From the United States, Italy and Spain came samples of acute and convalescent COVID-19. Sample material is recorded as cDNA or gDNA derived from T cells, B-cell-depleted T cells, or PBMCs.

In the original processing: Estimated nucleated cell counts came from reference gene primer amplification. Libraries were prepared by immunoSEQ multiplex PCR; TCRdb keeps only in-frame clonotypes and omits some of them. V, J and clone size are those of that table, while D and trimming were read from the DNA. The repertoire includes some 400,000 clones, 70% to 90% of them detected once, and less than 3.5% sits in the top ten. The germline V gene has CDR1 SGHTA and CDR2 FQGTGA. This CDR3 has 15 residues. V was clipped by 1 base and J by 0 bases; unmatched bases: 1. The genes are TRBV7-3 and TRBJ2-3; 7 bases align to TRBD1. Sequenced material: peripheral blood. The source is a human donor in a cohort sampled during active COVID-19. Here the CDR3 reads CASSLMGQSTDTQYF. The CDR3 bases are TGTGCCAGCAGCTTAATGGGACAGAGCACAGATACGCAGTATTTT.